The clone carrying this T cell receptor (beta chain) came up many times. The antigen remains undetermined. This CDR3 has 14 residues. Trimming removed 4 bases from V and 2 bases from J, with 14 bases in between. The V gene's germline CDR1 is SQVTM and CDR2 ANQGSEA. The data were obtained in a study of identical twins. Study conclusions and caveats: Partial confounding of zero-insertion analyses by invariant MAIT and iNKT cells was possible. Twin pairs' shared out-of-frame alpha sequences were enriched in low generation probability. Twin sharing of out-of-frame TCR alpha was underestimated by models in monozygotic pairs. Fewer insertions marked abundant cord blood beta clonotypes; young adult naive trended weakly, memory not at all.

TCRdb re-called the 5' RACE reads through MiXCR, storing one row per CDR3 protein. This sample has roughly 260,000 distinct CDR3 sequences, with around 7.6% found just once. These same data were also listed under a study on yellow fever vaccine responses in identical twins.

The receptor was isolated from a woman younger than 35 in good health. The chain links TRBV29-1 to TRBJ1-2; no clear D. The sequencing input was CD8+ T cells sorted from blood. The CDR3 nucleotides are TGCAGCGTTGGGGGAGGGTCCCCAAACTATGGCTACACCTTC. This codes for CSVGGGSPNYGYTF.